Presented here are 27 T cell receptor beta chains from one specimen sequenced in a study of tumor and adjacent non-tumor tissue in lung cancer. A modified ARM-PCR protocol with three rounds of nested PCR amplified TCRbeta. From the multiplex PCR reads, TCRdb called clonotypes with MiXCR, one entry per CDR3 protein. The data contain some 74,000 distinct CDR3 sequences, 72% of them seen just once; the ten biggest clones take up roughly a tenth. The template was RNA from unsorted bulk tissue. The sample was lung tumor tissue. These receptors all come from a woman in her 40s with non-small cell lung cancer.

This clonotype occurred many times. The rearrangement links TRBV7-9 to TRBJ1-1; 7 nucleotides match TRBD1. With 3 bases clipped from V and 5 bases from J, the junction kept 15 bases outside the gene matches. The CDR3 has 17 amino acids. The germline V gene encodes CDR1 SEHNR and CDR2 FQNEAQ (reference sequence). This chain's CDR3 is CASSFARPGGLNTEAFF. The CDR3 nucleotides read TGTGCCAGCAGCTTCGCCAGACCAGGGGGGCTCAATACTGAAGCTTTCTTT.

A remark on this clonotype: A clone one base away is much larger, so this may be a read error. Likely a read error: the CDR3 ends without its conserved phenylalanine or tryptophan. The chain has TRBV20-1 and TRBJ2-3; D not certain. The germline V and J ends were trimmed by 3 bases and 4 bases, with 8 bases remaining between them. Germline V gene sequence: CDR1 DFQATT, CDR2 SNEGSKA (reference sequence). CDR3 length: 12 amino acids. CDR3 residues: CSASSAADTQYS. The CDR3 DNA is TGCAGTGCTAGTTCGGCGGCAGATACGCAGTATTCT.

To note about this clonotype: Its ends do not fully match the called genes, so a read error is possible. This rearrangement joins TRBV6-1 to TRBJ1-6; D is unresolved. Germline V lookup: CDR1 MNHNS, CDR2 SASEGT. The length of the CDR3 is 12 residues. For the CDR3, the DNA is TGTACCAGTCGGTATAGCGCTTCACCCCTCCACTTT. Translated, it gives CTSRYSASPLHF.

At least ten counts were recorded for this clonotype. This chain connects TRBV6-1 to TRBJ2-3; 9 positions match TRBD1. Germline-derived CDR1 and CDR2 are MNHNS and SASEGT. Trimming removed 8 bases from V and 3 bases from J; junction bases left unmatched: 3. The CDR3 is made up of 13 amino acids. CDR3 region: CASEGTGTDTQYF. The CDR3, as DNA: TGTGCCAGCGAAGGGACAGGGACAGATACGCAGTATTTT.

V usage is TRBV29-1 and J usage is TRBJ2-7; no firm D call. The V end lost 8 bases, the J end lost 4 bases, and 18 bases lay between the germline ends. CDR3 length equals 13 residues. Germline V lookup: CDR1 SQVTM, CDR2 ANQGSEA. The CDR3: CSIVGRAGYEQYF. Written as DNA, the CDR3 is TGCAGCATTGTTGGAAGGGCCGGGTACGAGCAGTACTTC.

This clonotype was seen only once. At one of its ends the junction is not consistent with the germline gene, which may arise from a read error. This CDR3 is CPSGPSGDTQYF. The DNA of the CDR3 is TGCCCCAGCGGCCCCAGTGGCGATACGCAGTATTTT. The chain combines TRBV11-1 with TRBJ2-3; TRBD2 might be the D (5 bases). Germline assignment: CDR1 SGHAT and CDR2 FQDESV (reference sequence). CDR3 length: 12 residues.

As concerns this clonotype: The CDR3 carries no conserved terminal phenylalanine or tryptophan, so it likely arises from a read error. The chain has TRBV11-2 and TRBJ2-1, with D perhaps TRBD2 (7 bases). Germline V lookup: CDR1 SGHAT, CDR2 FQNNGV. With 9 bases removed from V and 7 bases from J, the gap between germline ends came to 22 bases. There are 15 residues in the CDR3. This chain's CDR3 is CASSMGGARRNEQFL. The CDR3 nucleotides are TGTGCCAGTAGCATGGGGGGGGCCCGAAGGAATGAGCAGTTCCTC.

This clonotype appeared a few times. At one of its ends the junction is not consistent with the germline gene, which may arise from a read error. DNA of the CDR3: TGTGCCAACAGCGTACCCTACTCCGGGACTTCCGAGGGTGAGCAGTTCTTC. This codes for CANSVPYSGTSEGEQFF. The chain uses TRBV9 and TRBJ2-1; possible D gene TRBD2, 6 bases. This CDR3 comprises 17 residues. Germline V gene lookup returns CDR1 SGDLS and CDR2 YYNGEE. Filled out from reference TRBV9 and TRBJ2-1, the complete variable domain reads DSGVTQTPKHLITATGQRVTLRCSPRSGDLSVYWYQQSLDQGLQFLIQYYNGEERAKGNILERFSAQQFPDLHSELNLSSLELGDSALYFCANSVPYSGTSEGEQFFGPGTRLTVL.

As for this clonotype: The junction departs from the called germline gene at one end, perhaps through a read error. The rearrangement links TRBV11-2 to TRBJ2-7, with no clear D. The length of the CDR3 is 15 residues. Germline values: CDR1 SGHAT, CDR2 FQNNGV. In DNA, the CDR3 is TGCGCCAGCAGCTTAGGTCCCCAGAGGTTCTACGAGCAGTACTTC. Residues: CASSLGPQRFYEQYF.

On this clonotype: The junction departs from germline at one end; a sequencing error may be responsible. The gene calls are TRBV5-6 and TRBJ2-5, with a tentative D call TRBD1 (5 bases). Germline CDR1 and CDR2: SGHDT and YYEEEE. CDR3 size: 15 residues. CDR3 in amino acids: CGSSLEGVKRETQYF. CDR3 DNA sequence: TGTGGCAGCAGCTTGGAAGGGGTGAAGAGAGAGACCCAGTACTTC.

V gene TRBV20-1 combines with J gene TRBJ2-5; tentative D call: TRBD1 (5 bases). Trimming stripped 5 bases from V and 2 bases from J, with 15 bases between. The germline gives CDR1 DFQATT, CDR2 SNEGSKA (reference sequence). The length of the CDR3 is 14 residues. DNA for the CDR3: TGCAGTGCTCTGCCTAGGGGATTTCAAGAGACCCAGTACTTC. Its translation: CSALPRGFQETQYF.

Comments on this clonotype: A junction end diverges from the germline sequence, so it may reflect a read error. The chain couples TRBV11-2 to TRBJ1-6; D unclear. CDR1 is SGHAT and CDR2 is FQNNGV in the germline V gene. CDR3 size: 15 residues. The CDR3 sequence: CASSLASESNSPLRF. The DNA of the CDR3 is TGTGCCAGCAGCTTAGCCTCGGAGAGTAATTCACCCCTCCGCTTT.

The chain recombines TRBV28 with TRBJ1-5; 9 bases agree with TRBD1. The ends lost 6 bases at V and 6 bases at J; junction bases unmatched: 15. The CDR3 contains 17 residues. Germline V gene lookup returns CDR1 MDHEN and CDR2 SYDVKM. The CDR3 region has the DNA TGTGCCAGCAGCCCTAAATCTTCCGGGACAGGGACTCAGCCCCAGCATTTT. Protein: CASSPKSSGTGTQPQHF.

CDR3 loop: CASIPNQETQYF. The DNA of the CDR3 is TGTGCCAGCATCCCCAATCAAGAGACCCAGTACTTC. The chain is built from TRBV6-1 and TRBJ2-5; no firm D call. The germline V gene has CDR1 MNHNS and CDR2 SASEGT. The V end was cut by 7 bases, the J end by 2 bases, with 8 bases between. The CDR3 length is 12 residues.

Here the CDR3 reads CASSPDRLAGTNEQFF. The CDR3 nucleotides read TGCGCCAGCAGCCCGGATCGGCTAGCGGGTACGAATGAGCAGTTCTTC. The chain uses TRBV5-1 and TRBJ2-1; TRBD2 agrees at 8 bases. Per the germline V gene, CDR1 is SGHRS and CDR2 is YFSETQ. The CDR3 runs to 16 residues. The trim removed 4 bases at V and 7 bases at J, leaving 13 bases unmatched.

The chain recombines TRBV7-9 with TRBJ2-1, with TRBD2 as a possible D gene (6 bases). The CDR3 contains 17 residues. Deletions cut 1 base from V and 7 bases from J, with 20 bases between. CDR1 is SEHNR, CDR2 FQNEAQ, per germline (reference sequence). The CDR3 loop reads CASSLVGREWFWNEQFF. The CDR3 region has the DNA TGTGCCAGCAGCTTAGTTGGACGGGAGTGGTTCTGGAATGAGCAGTTCTTC.

A word on this clonotype: At one boundary the junction diverges from the germline segment, which might be a read error. The chain recombines TRBV24-1 with TRBJ1-4; the match to TRBD1 covers 7 bases. CDR3 length: 13 residues. CDR1 KGHDR and CDR2 SFDVKD come from the germline V gene. The CDR3 nucleotides are TGTGCCACCAGTGACATGGGACAGCGCAAACTATTTTTT. It yields the protein CATSDMGQRKLFF.

A remark on this clonotype: A read error may explain this, as a much larger clone is one base away. V usage is TRBV20-1 and J usage is TRBJ2-7; 8 nucleotides match TRBD2. Trimming at V came to 7 bases and at J to 4 bases, leaving 9 bases not matched to a gene. The CDR3 loop spans 13 amino acids. Germline V CDR1 and CDR2: DFQATT, SNEGSKA (reference sequence). The CDR3 bases are TGCAGTGTTTTGGCGGGGGGCTTATACGAGCAGTACTTC. It translates to CSVLAGGLYEQYF.

A remark on this clonotype: This CDR3 fails to terminate in the conserved phenylalanine or tryptophan, so it likely reflects a read error. The DNA is left out, because the CDR3 cannot be placed on it with certainty; the CDR3 is given as TCRdb lists it. The rearrangement uses TRBV11-1 and TRBJ2-1; the D segment call TRBD1 is taken from the table without a DNA check. Including both end residues, the CDR3 is 15 amino acids long. Germline loops: CDR1 SGHAT, CDR2 FQDESV (reference sequence). CDR3 loop: CASSPRTGTYNEQFL.

J is TRBJ2-7 and V is TRBV6-2 or TRBV6-3; TRBD1 might be the D (6 bases). Looked up from germline, CDR1 is MNHEY and CDR2 is SVGEGT. Trimming took off 10 bases at V and 3 bases at J, with 16 bases between the two ends. The CDR3 runs 13 residues. CDR3 nucleotides: TGTGCCAACAACAACAACAGGGACTACGAGCAGTACTTC. This gives the protein CANNNNRDYEQYF.

As concerns this clonotype: The germline gene is not matched at one end of the junction; a read error may be the cause. This rearrangement joins TRBV11-2 to TRBJ2-7, with D uncertain. Germline CDR1 and CDR2: SGHAT and FQNNGV. The CDR3 runs 15 residues. CDR3 sequence: CACSVDPSRHYEQYF. The CDR3 nucleotides are TGTGCCTGCAGCGTAGACCCTTCACGACACTACGAGCAGTACTTC.

As for this clonotype: One end of the junction does not line up with germline, which may come from a read error. The chain carries TRBV11-3 and TRBJ2-3, with D possibly TRBD2 on 6 matching bases. Germline V gene lookup returns CDR1 SGHNT and CDR2 YENEEA. The CDR3 has 16 residues. The CDR3 DNA reads TGTGCCAGCAGCCGGGGGATAACGGGAGCAGGAGATACGCAATATTTT. It encodes CASSRGITGAGDTQYF.

As to this clonotype: One end of the junction varies from germline; a read error may be responsible. The chain links TRBV11-2 to TRBJ2-1; 13 bases fit TRBD2. The CDR3 length is 17 residues. Germline values: CDR1 SGHAT, CDR2 FQNNGV. This chain's CDR3 is CASSNRTSGSYYNVQFF. DNA for the CDR3: TGTGCCAGCAGTAACAGGACTAGCGGGAGCTACTACAATGTGCAGTTCTTC. Full variable domain (rest looked up from reference TRBV11-2 and TRBJ2-1): EAGVAQSPRYKIIEKRQSVAFWCNPISGHATLYWYQQILGQGPKLLIQFQNNGVVDDSQLPKDRFSAERLKGVDSTLKIQPAKLEDSAVYLCASSNRTSGSYYNVQFFGPGTRLTVL.

In the case of this clonotype: This may be a read error: a much more frequent sequence differs by one nucleotide. The final CDR3 position lacks the conserved phenylalanine or tryptophan, pointing to a likely read error. The V and J genes are TRBV12-3 or TRBV12-4 and TRBJ2-3; either TRBD1 or TRBD2 may fit D (5 bases each). The CDR3 covers 15 residues. Deletions cut 6 bases from V and 2 bases from J, with 15 bases between. The CDR3 reads CASSSSGAHTDTQYS. The CDR3 DNA reads TGTGCCAGCAGCTCCTCCGGGGCGCACACAGATACGCAGTATTCT.

This clonotype was seen only a few times. The chain recombines TRBV20-1 with TRBJ2-5; 12 bases align to TRBD2. The junction had 2 bases not matched to a gene; V was cut back by 2 bases and J by 1 base. Per the germline V gene, CDR1 is DFQATT and CDR2 is SNEGSKA (reference sequence). CDR3 length: 15 residues. CDR3 protein: CSARPGLAGQETQYF. CDR3 sequence (DNA): TGCAGTGCTAGACCGGGACTAGCGGGCCAAGAGACCCAGTACTTC.

Note on this clonotype: No conserved phenylalanine or tryptophan ends this CDR3, so it is likely a read error. The rearrangement links TRBV11-2 to TRBJ1-1, with TRBD1 matching over 8 bases. CDR1 SGHAT and CDR2 FQNNGV come from the germline V gene. The CDR3 consists of 14 residues. CDR3 residues: CACSPDRGDTEAFY. CDR3 bases: TGTGCCTGCAGCCCCGACAGGGGAGACACTGAAGCTTTCTAT.

Notes on this clonotype: Relative to the germline gene, one junction end is altered; a read error may explain this. V and J are TRBV11-3 and TRBJ1-2; D ambiguous. The CDR3 is made up of 13 amino acids. Germline assignment: CDR1 SGHNT and CDR2 YENEEA. CDR3 DNA sequence: TGTGCATGCATCCCCAGAGTGGGTGGAGGCTACATCTTC. This gives the protein CACIPRVGGGYIF.